This T cell receptor beta chain emerged from a study of blood T cell repertoires in COVID-19. Background on the study: PBMCs, B-cell-depleted T cells, or T cells provided the cDNA or gDNA that made up the material.

TCRdb keeps only in-frame clones here, not all; method: immunoSEQ multiplex PCR. The profile shows some 77,000 clones, approximately 83% of them singletons. V was clipped by 0 bases and J by 0 bases, with 4 bases between them. The germline V gene has CDR1 SGDLS and CDR2 YYNGEE. The CDR3 runs to 14 residues. Of note for this clone: Other DNA sequences within the sample encode an identical CDR3.

The origin of this receptor is a man in his 70s with acute or convalescent COVID-19. This rearrangement joins TRBV9 to TRBJ1-3; no firm D call. The sequenced sample consisted of peripheral blood. The CDR3 nucleotides are TGTGCCAGCAGCGTAGGAGACTCTGGAAACACCATATATTTT. This codes for CASSVGDSGNTIYF. Variable domain in full (rest from reference TRBV9 and TRBJ1-3): DSGVTQTPKHLITATGQRVTLRCSPRSGDLSVYWYQQSLDQGLQFLIQYYNGEERAKGNILERFSAQQFPDLHSELNLSSLELGDSALYFCASSVGDSGNTIYFGEGSWLTVV.